Reported below is one T cell receptor beta chain. The sample is drawn from a study of blood T cell repertoires in COVID-19. Study details: Samples of COVID-19 (acute and convalescent) were obtained from the United States, Italy and Spain. Sources were T cells, B-cell-depleted T cells, or PBMCs; the material itself was cDNA or gDNA.

Seattle researchers signed up patients amid active infection and tracked them longitudinally. Profiling relied on immunoSEQ multiplex PCR, and the TCRdb table lists in-frame clones only, not all of them. The sample has about 120,000 clones, around 80% seen once. This CDR3 comprises 14 residues. Germline CDR1 is MDHEN and CDR2 is SYDVKM. The J segment lost 1 base and the V segment lost 8 bases, leaving 4 bases of the junction unmatched. This sequence was found in a man aged 30 to 39 with COVID-19, enrolled during active disease. The chain has TRBV28 and TRBJ1-2, with 10 nucleotides matching TRBD1. The source material was peripheral blood. For the CDR3, the DNA is TGTGCCAGCTTGACAGGGGGCGATAACTATGGCTACACCTTC. Translated, it gives CASLTGGDNYGYTF.